The next 9 T cell receptor beta chains were all read from a single sample in a study of blood T cell repertoires in COVID-19. TCRdb's copy holds only in-frame clones and misses some; the assay was immunoSEQ multiplex PCR. The data hold about 120,000 clones, with 70% to 90% observed a single time. Sequencing input: peripheral blood. These receptor sequences come from a human donor in a cohort sampled during active COVID-19.

The chain employs TRBV7-9 and TRBJ2-1; 10 bases match TRBD1. The V and J ends lost 5 bases and 7 bases, in that order; junction bases with no gene match: 8. The CDR3 loop spans 15 amino acids. Germline CDR1 SEHNR, CDR2 FQNEAQ (reference sequence). The CDR3: CASSRRQGAYNEQFF. Here the CDR3 DNA reads TGTGCCAGCAGCAGAAGACAGGGGGCTTATAATGAGCAGTTCTTC.

This rearrangement joins TRBV6-5 to TRBJ1-1, with 7 bases lining up with TRBD1. Germline CDR1 is MNHEY and CDR2 is SVGAGI. The CDR3 sequence is 14 residues long. V was clipped by 5 bases and J by 7 bases; unmatched bases: 10. CDR3 sequence reads: CASSKYRDSLEAFF. The CDR3 region has the DNA TGTGCCAGCAGTAAATACCGGGACAGCCTTGAAGCTTTCTTT.

The chain joins TRBV30 to TRBJ1-5; D perhaps matches TRBD1 (5 bases). This CDR3 has 14 residues. The V gene lost 2 bases and the J gene lost 2 bases, with 10 bases spanning the gap. The germline V gene encodes CDR1 GTSNPN and CDR2 SVGIG (reference sequence). In DNA, the CDR3 is TGTGCCTGGAGTTCGGGGGGAGGCAATCAGCCCCAGCATTTT. This encodes CAWSSGGGNQPQHF.

This chain uses TRBV4-1 with TRBJ2-5; D is perhaps TRBD1 (7 bases). This CDR3 region has 14 residues. Trimming shortened V by 0 bases and J by 5 bases, and 10 bases separated the two germline ends. Germline CDR1 is MGHRA and CDR2 is YSYEKL. In nucleotides, the CDR3 is TGCGCCAGCAGCCAAGACAGGGGGGAGGAGACCCAGTACTTC. It specifies CASSQDRGEETQYF.

This chain joins TRBV18 and TRBJ1-3; D unclear. The length of the CDR3 is 15 residues. The germline V and J ends were trimmed by 2 bases and 0 bases, with 8 bases remaining between them. Germline lookup yields CDR1 KGHSH and CDR2 LQKENI. For the CDR3, the DNA is TGTGCCAGCTCACCAAGTCCGAGCTCTGGAAACACCATATATTTT. Translated: CASSPSPSSGNTIYF.

This chain links TRBV3-1 (or the pseudogene TRBV3-2) with TRBJ1-3; D is undetermined. V lost 9 bases and J 0 bases, leaving 24 bases between the germline ends. Per the germline V gene, CDR1 is LGHDT and CDR2 is YNNKEL (reference sequence). The CDR3 has 18 residues. CDR3 coding DNA: TGTGCCAGTAGCTCGAGTGGGCCCACCATTACCTCTGGAAACACCATATATTTT. Translated: CASSSSGPTITSGNTIYF.

The V call is TRBV7-2, the J call TRBJ1-6, with unresolved D. The CDR3 covers 15 residues. Germline V gene sequence: CDR1 SGHTA, CDR2 FQGNSA. Trimming stripped 5 bases from V and 8 bases from J, with 16 bases between. Written as DNA, the CDR3 is TGTGCCAGCAGCCTAGTCACCGGGAACCATTCACCCCTCCACTTT. Encoded protein: CASSLVTGNHSPLHF. The full variable domain, with the rest looked up from reference TRBV7-2 and TRBJ1-6, is GAGVSQSPSNKVTEKGKDVELRCDPISGHTALYWYRQSLGQGLEFLIYFQGNSAPDKSGLPSDRFSAERTGGSVSTLTIQRTQQEDSAVYLCASSLVTGNHSPLHFGNGTRLTVT.

The J gene is TRBJ1-2, the V gene TRBV7-2, with D tentatively TRBD1 (5 bases). CDR1 and CDR2 from the germline V gene are SGHTA and FQGNSA. The CDR3 loop spans 15 amino acids. V was cut by 4 bases and J by 0 bases, with 12 bases left in between. CDR3 in DNA: TGTGCCAGCAGCTCCCTCCAGGGCGCTAACTATGGCTACACCTTC. It codes for CASSSLQGANYGYTF.

The chain employs TRBV7-2 and TRBJ2-5; 11 nucleotides match TRBD2. Germline assignment: CDR1 SGHTA and CDR2 FQGNSA. Trimming took 4 bases from V and 1 from J; bases not matched to a gene: 2. This CDR3 region has 15 residues. CDR3 sequence reads: CASSSSGRLQETQYF. The DNA of the CDR3 is TGTGCCAGCAGCTCTAGCGGGAGGCTCCAAGAGACCCAGTACTTC.